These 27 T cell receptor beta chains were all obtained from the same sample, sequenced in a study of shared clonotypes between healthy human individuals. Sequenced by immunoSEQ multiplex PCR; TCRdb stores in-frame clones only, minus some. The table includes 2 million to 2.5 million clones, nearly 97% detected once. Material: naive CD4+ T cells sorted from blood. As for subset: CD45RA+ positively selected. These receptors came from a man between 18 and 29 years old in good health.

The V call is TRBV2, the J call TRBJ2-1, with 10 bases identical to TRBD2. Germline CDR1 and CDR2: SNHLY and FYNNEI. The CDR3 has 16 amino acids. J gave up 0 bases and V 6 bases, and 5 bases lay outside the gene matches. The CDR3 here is CASRSSGGRSYNEQFF. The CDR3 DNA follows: TGTGCCAGCAGATCTAGCGGGGGACGCTCCTACAATGAGCAGTTCTTC.

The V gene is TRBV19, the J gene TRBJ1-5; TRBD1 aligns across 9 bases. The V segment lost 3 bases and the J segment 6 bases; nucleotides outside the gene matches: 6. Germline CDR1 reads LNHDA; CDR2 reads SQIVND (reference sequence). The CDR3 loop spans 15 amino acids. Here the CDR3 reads CASSIGTGNSQPQHF. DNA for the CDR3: TGTGCCAGTAGTATTGGGACAGGGAATTCTCAGCCCCAGCATTTT.

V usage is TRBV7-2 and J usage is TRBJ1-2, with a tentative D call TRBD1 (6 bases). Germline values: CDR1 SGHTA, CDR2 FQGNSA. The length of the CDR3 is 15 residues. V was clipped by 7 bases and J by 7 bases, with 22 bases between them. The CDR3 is CASTLTGNDRIGYTF. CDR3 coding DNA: TGTGCCAGCACCTTGACTGGGAACGACAGGATTGGCTACACCTTC.

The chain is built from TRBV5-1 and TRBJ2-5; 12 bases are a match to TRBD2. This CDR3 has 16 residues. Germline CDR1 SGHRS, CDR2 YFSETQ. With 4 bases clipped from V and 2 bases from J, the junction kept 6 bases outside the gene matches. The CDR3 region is CASSPSTSGGQETQYF. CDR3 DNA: TGCGCCAGCAGCCCGTCGACTAGCGGGGGACAAGAGACCCAGTACTTC.

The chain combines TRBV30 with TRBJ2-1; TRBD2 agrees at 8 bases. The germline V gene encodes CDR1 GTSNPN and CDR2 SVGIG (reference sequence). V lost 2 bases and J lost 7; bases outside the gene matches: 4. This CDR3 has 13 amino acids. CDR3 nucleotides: TGTGCCTGGAGTCCGGGGGGGCAGAATGAGCAGTTCTTC. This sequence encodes CAWSPGGQNEQFF.

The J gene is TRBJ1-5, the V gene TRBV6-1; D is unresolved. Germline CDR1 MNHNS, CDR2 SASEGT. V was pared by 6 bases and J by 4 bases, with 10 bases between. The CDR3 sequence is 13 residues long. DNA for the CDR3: TGTGCCAGCAGCCCGGCCGGAAATCAGCCCCAGCATTTT. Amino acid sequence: CASSPAGNQPQHF.

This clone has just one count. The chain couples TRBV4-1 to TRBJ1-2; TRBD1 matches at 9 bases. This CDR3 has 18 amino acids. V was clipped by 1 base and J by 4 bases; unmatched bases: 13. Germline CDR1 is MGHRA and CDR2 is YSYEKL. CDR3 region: CASSQGEDRGLLGYGYTF. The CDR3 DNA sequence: TGCGCCAGCAGCCAAGGCGAGGACAGGGGACTGTTAGGCTATGGCTACACCTTC.

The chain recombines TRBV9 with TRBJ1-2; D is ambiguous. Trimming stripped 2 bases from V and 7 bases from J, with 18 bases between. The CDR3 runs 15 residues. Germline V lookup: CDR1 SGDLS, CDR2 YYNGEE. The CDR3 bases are TGTGCCAGCAGCGTTGAATCGTCGGTGCTGGGTGGCTACACCTTC. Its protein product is CASSVESSVLGGYTF.

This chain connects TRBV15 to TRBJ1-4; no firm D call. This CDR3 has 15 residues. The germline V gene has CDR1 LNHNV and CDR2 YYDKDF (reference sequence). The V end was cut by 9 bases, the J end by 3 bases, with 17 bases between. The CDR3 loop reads CATAPRNSANEKLFF. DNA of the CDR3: TGTGCCACTGCACCTCGGAACTCGGCTAATGAAAAACTGTTTTTT.

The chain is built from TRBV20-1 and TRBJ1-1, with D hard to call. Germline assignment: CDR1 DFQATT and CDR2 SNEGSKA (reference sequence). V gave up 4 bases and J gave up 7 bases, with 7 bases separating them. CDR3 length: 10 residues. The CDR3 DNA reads TGCAGTGCTACCGCACGTGAAGCTTTCTTT. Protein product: CSATAREAFF.

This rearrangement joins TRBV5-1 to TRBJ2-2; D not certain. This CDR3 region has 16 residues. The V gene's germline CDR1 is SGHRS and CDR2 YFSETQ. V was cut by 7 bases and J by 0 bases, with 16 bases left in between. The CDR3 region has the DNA TGCGCCAGCGTCGATGGGGTAAAAGCGAACACCGGGGAGCTGTTTTTT. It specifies CASVDGVKANTGELFF.

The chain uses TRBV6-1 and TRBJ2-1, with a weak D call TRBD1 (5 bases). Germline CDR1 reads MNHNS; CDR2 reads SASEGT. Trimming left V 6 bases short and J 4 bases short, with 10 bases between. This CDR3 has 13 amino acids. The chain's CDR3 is CASRWGLYNEQFF. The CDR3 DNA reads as TGTGCCAGCAGATGGGGCCTGTACAATGAGCAGTTCTTC.

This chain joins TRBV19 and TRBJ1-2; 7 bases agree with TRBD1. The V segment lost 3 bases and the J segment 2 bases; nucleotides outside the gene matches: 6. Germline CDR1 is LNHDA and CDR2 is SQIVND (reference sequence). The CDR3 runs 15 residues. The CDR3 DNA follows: TGTGCCAGTAGTATCGACGGGACAGAGAACTATGGCTACACCTTC. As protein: CASSIDGTENYGYTF.

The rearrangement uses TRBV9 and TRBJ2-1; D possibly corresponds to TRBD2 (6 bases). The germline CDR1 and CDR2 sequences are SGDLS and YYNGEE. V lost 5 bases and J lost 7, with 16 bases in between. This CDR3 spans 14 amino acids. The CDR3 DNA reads TGTGCCAGCAGTGGGGCGGGGTATAGGAATGAGCAGTTCTTC. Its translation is CASSGAGYRNEQFF.

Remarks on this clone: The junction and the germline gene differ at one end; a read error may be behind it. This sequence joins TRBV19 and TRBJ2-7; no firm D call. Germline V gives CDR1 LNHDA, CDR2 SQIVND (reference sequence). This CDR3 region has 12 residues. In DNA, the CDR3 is TGTGCCAGTAGTATAGGTGGCCTTCCCCCGGACTTC. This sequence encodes CASSIGGLPPDF.

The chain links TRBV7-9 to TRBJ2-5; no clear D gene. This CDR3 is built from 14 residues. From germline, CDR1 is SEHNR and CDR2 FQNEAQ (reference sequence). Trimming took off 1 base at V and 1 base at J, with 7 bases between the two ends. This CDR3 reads CASSLVPVQETQYF. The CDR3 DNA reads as TGTGCCAGCAGCTTAGTACCGGTCCAAGAGACCCAGTACTTC.

As DNA, the CDR3 is TGTGCCAGCAGTTTTTCCCCCGCAGGGTCGGTGCGGGCCGGGGAGCTGTTTTTT. This sequence encodes CASSFSPAGSVRAGELFF. The chain recombines TRBV28 with TRBJ2-2, with D perhaps matching TRBD1 or TRBD2 (5 bases each). This CDR3 has 18 residues. Germline V gives CDR1 MDHEN, CDR2 SYDVKM. The ends were cut back, 3 bases at V and 6 bases at J, with 23 bases in the middle.

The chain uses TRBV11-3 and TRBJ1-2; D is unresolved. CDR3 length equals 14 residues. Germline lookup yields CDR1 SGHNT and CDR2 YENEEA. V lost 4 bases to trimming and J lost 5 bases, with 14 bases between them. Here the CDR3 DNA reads TGTGCCAGCAGCTCCCGACACACAGAGTATGGCTACACCTTC. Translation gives CASSSRHTEYGYTF.

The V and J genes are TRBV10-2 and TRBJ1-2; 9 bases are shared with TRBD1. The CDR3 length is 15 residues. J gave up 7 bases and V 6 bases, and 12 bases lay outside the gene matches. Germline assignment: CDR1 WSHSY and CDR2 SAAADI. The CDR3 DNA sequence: TGCGCCAGCAGAGCCTTGGACAGGGGCCTCGGTGGCTACACCTTC. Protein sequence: CASRALDRGLGGYTF.

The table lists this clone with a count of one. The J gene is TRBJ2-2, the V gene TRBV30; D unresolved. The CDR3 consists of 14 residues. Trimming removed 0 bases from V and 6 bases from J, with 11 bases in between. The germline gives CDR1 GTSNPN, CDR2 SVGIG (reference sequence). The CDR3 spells CAWSVLLEAGELFF. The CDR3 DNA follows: TGTGCCTGGAGTGTACTACTCGAAGCCGGGGAGCTGTTTTTT.

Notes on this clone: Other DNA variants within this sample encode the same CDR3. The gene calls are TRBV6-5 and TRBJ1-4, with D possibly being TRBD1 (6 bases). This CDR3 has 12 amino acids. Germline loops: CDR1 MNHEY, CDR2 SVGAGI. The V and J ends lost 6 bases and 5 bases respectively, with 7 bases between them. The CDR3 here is CASRTGNEKLFF. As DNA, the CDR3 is TGTGCCAGCAGAACAGGGAATGAAAAACTGTTTTTT.

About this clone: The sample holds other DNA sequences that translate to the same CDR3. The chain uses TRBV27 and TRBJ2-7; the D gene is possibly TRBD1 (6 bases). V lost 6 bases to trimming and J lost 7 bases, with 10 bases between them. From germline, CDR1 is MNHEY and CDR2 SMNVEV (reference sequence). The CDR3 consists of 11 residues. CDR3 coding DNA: TGTGCCAGCAGATTAAGGGGGGAGCAGTACTTC. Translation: CASRLRGEQYF.

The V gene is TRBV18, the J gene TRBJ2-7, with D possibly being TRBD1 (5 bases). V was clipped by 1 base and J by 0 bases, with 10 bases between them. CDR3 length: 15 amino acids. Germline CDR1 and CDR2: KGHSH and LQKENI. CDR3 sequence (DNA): TGTGCCAGCTCACCACTTCAGGGAACCTCCTACGAGCAGTACTTC. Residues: CASSPLQGTSYEQYF.

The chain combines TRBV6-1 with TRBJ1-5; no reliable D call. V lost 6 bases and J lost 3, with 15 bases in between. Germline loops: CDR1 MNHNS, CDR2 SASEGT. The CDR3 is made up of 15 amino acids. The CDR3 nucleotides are TGTGCCAGCAGAGAGGGCGTCAAACACAATCAGCCCCAGCATTTT. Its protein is CASREGVKHNQPQHF.

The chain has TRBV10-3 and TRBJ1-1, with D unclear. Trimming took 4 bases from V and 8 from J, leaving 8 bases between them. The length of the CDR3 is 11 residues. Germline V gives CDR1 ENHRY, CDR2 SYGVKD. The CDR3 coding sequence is TGTGCCATCAGTGGACCCCGGGAAGCTTTCTTT. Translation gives CAISGPREAFF.

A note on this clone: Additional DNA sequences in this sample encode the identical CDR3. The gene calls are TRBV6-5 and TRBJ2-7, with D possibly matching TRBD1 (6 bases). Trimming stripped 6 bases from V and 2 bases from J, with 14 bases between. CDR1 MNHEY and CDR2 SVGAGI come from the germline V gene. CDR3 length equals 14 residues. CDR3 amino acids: CASSSQGPPYEQYF. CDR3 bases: TGTGCCAGCAGCTCACAGGGACCCCCCTACGAGCAGTACTTC.

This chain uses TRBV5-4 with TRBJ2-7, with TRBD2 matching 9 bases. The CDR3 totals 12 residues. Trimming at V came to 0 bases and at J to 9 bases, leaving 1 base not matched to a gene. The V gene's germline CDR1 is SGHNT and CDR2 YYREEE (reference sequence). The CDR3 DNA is TGTGCCAGCAGCTTGGATAGCGGGGGGCAGTACTTC. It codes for CASSLDSGGQYF.